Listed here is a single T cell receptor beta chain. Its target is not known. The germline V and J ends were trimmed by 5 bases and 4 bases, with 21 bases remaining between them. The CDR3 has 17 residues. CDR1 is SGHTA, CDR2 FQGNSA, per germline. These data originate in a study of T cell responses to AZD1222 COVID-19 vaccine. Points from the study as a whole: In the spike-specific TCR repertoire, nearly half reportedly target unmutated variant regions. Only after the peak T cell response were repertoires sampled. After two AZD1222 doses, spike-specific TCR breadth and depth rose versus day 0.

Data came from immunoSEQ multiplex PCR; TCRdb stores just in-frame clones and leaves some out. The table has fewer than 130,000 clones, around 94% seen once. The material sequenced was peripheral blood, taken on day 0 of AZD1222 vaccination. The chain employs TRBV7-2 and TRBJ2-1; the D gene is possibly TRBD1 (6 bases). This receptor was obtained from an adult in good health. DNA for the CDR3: TGTGCCAGCAGCCTCAGATCCGGGACATCCGTATACAATGAGCAGTTCTTC. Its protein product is CASSLRSGTSVYNEQFF.